A selection of T cell receptor beta chains follows, all from one sample in a study of OX40 agonist ivuxolimab in advanced cancers. The protocol was immunoSEQ multiplex PCR, while the TCRdb copy is restricted to in-frame clones and leaves out a portion. The profile shows around 69,000 clones, 85% to 90% of them singletons. Sequenced material: CD4+ or CD8+ T cells sorted from blood, taken in a trial of the OX40 agonist ivuxolimab. The source is an adult with an advanced solid tumor such as melanoma, head and neck, liver or kidney cancer. Each CDR3 is given with its conserved first and last residue. A D gene is named only where the DNA matches it firmly. Clone size, where shown, is once, few, many, or a class for clones that have expanded.

D gene	V gene	clone size	J gene	CDR3 DNA	CDR3 protein
TRBD2	TRBV19	.	TRBJ2-3	TGTGCCAGTAGTACTGCCGGGACTAGCGGGGCAGATACGCAGTATTTT	CASSTAGTSGADTQYF
.	TRBV21-1	.	TRBJ2-1	TGTGCCACCCTCTTTTGCGGGAGCCCCAATGAGCAGTTCTTC	CATLFCGSPNEQFF
TRBD2	TRBV19	.	TRBJ2-7	TGTGCCAGTAGTACCTTGGGAGGGAGCTACGAGCAGTACTTC	CASSTLGGSYEQYF
.	TRBV18	.	TRBJ1-1	TGTGCCAGCTCACCAGGGGTCGTCGGCACTGAAGCTTTCTTT	CASSPGVVGTEAFF
.	TRBV7-8	once	TRBJ1-4	TGTGCCACTGGAAGGTCAACTAATGAAAAACTGTTTTTT	CATGRSTNEKLFF
TRBD2	TRBV10-3	.	TRBJ2-1	TGTGCCATCAGTGACGGGACTAGCGGGGGGCCAGATGAGCAGTTCTTC	CAISDGTSGGPDEQFF
.	TRBV4-2	.	TRBJ2-1	TGTGCCAGCAGCCAAGAGACGGCCTCCTACAATGAGCAGTTCTTC	CASSQETASYNEQFF
.	TRBV2	.	TRBJ2-1	TGTGCCAGCAGTGAATTCAGCGATGAGCAGTTCTTC	CASSEFSDEQFF
.	TRBV6-4	.	TRBJ2-3	TGTGCCAGCAGTGACGACCTAACTACTAGCACAGATACGCAGTATTTT	CASSDDLTTSTDTQYF
.	TRBV4-1	.	TRBJ2-3	TGCGCCAGCAGCCAAGGGTTTAGCGGTACCACAGATACGCAGTATTTT	CASSQGFSGTTDTQYF
TRBD2	TRBV19	.	TRBJ2-3	TGTGCCAGTAGTCACACAGCGGGAGGGCTTCTTCCTGGCACAGATACGCAGTATTTT	CASSHTAGGLLPGTDTQYF
TRBD2	TRBV5-4	.	TRBJ2-5	TGTGCCAGCAGCTTGGACGCGGGAGGGCCGGGGAGGGAGACCCAGTACTTC	CASSLDAGGPGRETQYF
.	TRBV19	.	TRBJ2-2	TGTGCCAGTAGTAGTGCCGGGGTCACCCGGCGCACCGGGGAGCTGTTTTTT	CASSSAGVTRRTGELFF
.	TRBV10-3	.	TRBJ2-6	TGTGCCATCAGTGTCTCTCAGGGTACCTCTGGGGCCAACGTCCTGACTTTC	CAISVSQGTSGANVLTF
TRBD2	TRBV5-1	.	TRBJ2-1	TGCGCCAGCAGCTTGGTAGGGACTAGCGGGAGTTCCAACAATGAGCAGTTCTTC	CASSLVGTSGSSNNEQFF
.	TRBV5-1	.	TRBJ2-7	TGCGCCAGCAGCTTGGGTGGGGGCCTAACCTCCTACGAGCAGTACTTC	CASSLGGGLTSYEQYF
TRBD2	TRBV5-1	.	TRBJ2-1	TGCGCCAGCAGCACGGGACTAGCGGGGGACAATGAGCAGTTCTTC	CASSTGLAGDNEQFF
.	TRBV18	.	TRBJ1-5	TGTGCCAGCTCCCCAGGGACGGGAGTCAATCAGCCCCAGCATTTT	CASSPGTGVNQPQHF
.	TRBV29-1	.	TRBJ2-7	TGCAGCGCTTGGACTTTGAGCTCCTACGAGCAGTACTTC	CSAWTLSSYEQYF
.	TRBV5-1	.	TRBJ1-2	TGCGCCAGCAGCCAGACTCTTAATATGGGAGCTAACTATGGCTACACCTTC	CASSQTLNMGANYGYTF